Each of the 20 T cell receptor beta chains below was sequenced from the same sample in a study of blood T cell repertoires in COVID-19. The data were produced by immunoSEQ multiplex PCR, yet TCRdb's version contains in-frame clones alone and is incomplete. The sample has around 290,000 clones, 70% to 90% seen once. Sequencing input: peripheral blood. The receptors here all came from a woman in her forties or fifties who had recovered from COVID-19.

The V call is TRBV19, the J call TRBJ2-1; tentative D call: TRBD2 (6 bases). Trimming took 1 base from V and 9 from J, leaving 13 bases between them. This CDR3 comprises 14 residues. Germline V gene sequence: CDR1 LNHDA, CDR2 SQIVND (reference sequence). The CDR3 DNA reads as TGTGCCAGTAGTATAGCCCTTGGGCGGGGTGAGCAGTTCTTC. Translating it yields CASSIALGRGEQFF.

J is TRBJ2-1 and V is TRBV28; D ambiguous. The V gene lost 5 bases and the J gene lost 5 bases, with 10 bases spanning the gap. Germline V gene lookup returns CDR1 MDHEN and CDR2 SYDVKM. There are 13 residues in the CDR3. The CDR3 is CASSTRVNNEQFF. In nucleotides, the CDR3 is TGTGCCAGCAGTACCCGGGTCAACAATGAGCAGTTCTTC.

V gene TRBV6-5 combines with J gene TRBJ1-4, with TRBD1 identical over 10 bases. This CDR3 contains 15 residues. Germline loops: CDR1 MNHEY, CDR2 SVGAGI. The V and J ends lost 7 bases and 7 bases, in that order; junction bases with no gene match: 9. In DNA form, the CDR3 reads TGTGCCAGCACCCCCGGGACAGGGGTTTTTGAAAAACTGTTTTTT. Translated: CASTPGTGVFEKLFF.

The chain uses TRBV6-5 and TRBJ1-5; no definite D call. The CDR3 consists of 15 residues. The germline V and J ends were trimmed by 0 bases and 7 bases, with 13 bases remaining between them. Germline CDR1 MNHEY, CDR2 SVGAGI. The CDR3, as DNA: TGTGCCAGCAGTTACTCGGCGGCAGCAAGCCAGCCCCAGCATTTT. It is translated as CASSYSAAASQPQHF.

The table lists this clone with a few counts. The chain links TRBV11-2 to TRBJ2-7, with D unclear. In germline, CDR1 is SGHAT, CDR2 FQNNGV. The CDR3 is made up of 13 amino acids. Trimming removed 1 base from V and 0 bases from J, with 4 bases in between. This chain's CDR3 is CASSLAHSYEQYF. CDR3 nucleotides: TGTGCCAGCAGCTTAGCCCACTCCTACGAGCAGTACTTC.

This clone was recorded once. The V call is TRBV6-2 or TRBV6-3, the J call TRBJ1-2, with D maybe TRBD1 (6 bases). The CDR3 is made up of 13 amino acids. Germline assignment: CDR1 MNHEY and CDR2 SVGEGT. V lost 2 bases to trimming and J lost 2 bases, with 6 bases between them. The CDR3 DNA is TGTGCCAGCAGTTACGACAGGAACTATGGCTACACCTTC. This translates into CASSYDRNYGYTF.

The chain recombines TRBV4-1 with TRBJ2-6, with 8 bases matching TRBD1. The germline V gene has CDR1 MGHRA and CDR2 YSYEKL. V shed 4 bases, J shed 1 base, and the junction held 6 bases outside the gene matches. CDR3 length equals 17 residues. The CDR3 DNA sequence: TGCGCCAGCAGCCCCGGACAGGGTAGGTCTGGGGCCAACGTCCTGACTTTC. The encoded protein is CASSPGQGRSGANVLTF.

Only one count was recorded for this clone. CDR3 DNA: TGTGCCAGCAACTCCGGGACAGGGATCCTCGATCGTTCCACAGATACGCAGTATTTT. The encoded protein is CASNSGTGILDRSTDTQYF. The J gene is TRBJ2-3, the V gene TRBV2, with 9 bases aligning to TRBD1. CDR3 length: 19 residues. CDR1 and CDR2 from the germline V gene are SNHLY and FYNNEI. J was trimmed by 2 bases and V by 7 bases; bases with no gene match: 19.

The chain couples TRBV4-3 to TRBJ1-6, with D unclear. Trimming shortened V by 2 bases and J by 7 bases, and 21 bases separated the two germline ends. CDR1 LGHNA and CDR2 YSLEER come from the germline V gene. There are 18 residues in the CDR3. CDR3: CASSQHPEGPSRNSPLHF. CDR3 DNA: TGCGCCAGCAGCCAACACCCAGAGGGCCCGAGCCGGAATTCACCCCTCCACTTT.

CDR3 loop: CASSLWDTLDEQFF. DNA of the CDR3: TGCGCCAGCAGCTTGTGGGACACCCTCGATGAGCAGTTCTTC. The rearrangement uses TRBV5-1 and TRBJ2-1, with D perhaps TRBD1 (6 bases). V was clipped by 1 base and J by 8 bases, with 13 bases between them. The CDR3 covers 14 residues. The germline CDR1 and CDR2 sequences are SGHRS and YFSETQ. Drawing the rest from reference TRBV5-1 and TRBJ2-1, the complete variable domain is KAGVTQTPRYLIKTRGQQVTLSCSPISGHRSVSWYQQTPGQGLQFLFEYFSETQRNKGNFPGRFSGRQFSNSRSEMNVSTLELGDSALYLCASSLWDTLDEQFFGPGTRLTVL.

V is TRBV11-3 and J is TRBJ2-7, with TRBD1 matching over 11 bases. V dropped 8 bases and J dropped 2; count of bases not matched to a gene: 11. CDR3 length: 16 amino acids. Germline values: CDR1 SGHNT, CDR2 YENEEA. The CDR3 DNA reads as TGTGCCAGCCTTGGGACAGGGGGATCAGTCCCCTACGAGCAGTACTTC. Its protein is CASLGTGGSVPYEQYF.

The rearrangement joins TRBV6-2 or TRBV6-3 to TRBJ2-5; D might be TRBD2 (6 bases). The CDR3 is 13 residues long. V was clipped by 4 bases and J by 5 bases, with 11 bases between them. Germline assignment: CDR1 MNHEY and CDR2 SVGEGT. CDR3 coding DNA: TGTGCCAGCAGTTTGCGTGGGAGGGAGACCCAGTACTTC. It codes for CASSLRGRETQYF.

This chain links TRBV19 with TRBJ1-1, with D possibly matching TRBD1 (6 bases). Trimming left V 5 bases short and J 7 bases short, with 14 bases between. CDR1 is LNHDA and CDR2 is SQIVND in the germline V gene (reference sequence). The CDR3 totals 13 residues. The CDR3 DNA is TGTGCCAGTAGTCCCTCCAGGGGATTTGAAGCTTTCTTT. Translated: CASSPSRGFEAFF.

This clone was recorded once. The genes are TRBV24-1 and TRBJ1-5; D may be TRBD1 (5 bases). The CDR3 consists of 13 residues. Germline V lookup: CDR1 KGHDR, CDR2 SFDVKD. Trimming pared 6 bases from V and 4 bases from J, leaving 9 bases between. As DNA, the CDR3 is TGTGCCACCAGTAGAAACAGGAATCAGCCCCAGCATTTT. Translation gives CATSRNRNQPQHF.

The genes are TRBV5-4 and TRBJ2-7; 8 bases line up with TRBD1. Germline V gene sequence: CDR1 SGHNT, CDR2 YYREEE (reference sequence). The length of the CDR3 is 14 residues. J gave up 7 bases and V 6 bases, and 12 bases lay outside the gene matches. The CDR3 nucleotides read TGTGCCAGCACCCCAGGGGGCTTTTCGGGGGAGCAGTACTTC. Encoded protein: CASTPGGFSGEQYF. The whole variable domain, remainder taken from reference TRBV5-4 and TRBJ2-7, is ETGVTQSPTHLIKTRGQQVTLRCSSQSGHNTVSWYQQALGQGPQFIFQYYREEENGRGNFPPRFSGLQFPNYSSELNVNALELDDSALYLCASTPGGFSGEQYFGPGTRLTVT.

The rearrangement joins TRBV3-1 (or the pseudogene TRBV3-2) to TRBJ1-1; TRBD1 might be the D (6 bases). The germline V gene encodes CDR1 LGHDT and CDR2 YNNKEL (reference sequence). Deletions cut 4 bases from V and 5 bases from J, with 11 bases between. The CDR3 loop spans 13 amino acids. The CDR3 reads CASSPRQVTEAFF. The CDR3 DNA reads TGTGCCAGCAGCCCCCGACAGGTAACTGAAGCTTTCTTT.

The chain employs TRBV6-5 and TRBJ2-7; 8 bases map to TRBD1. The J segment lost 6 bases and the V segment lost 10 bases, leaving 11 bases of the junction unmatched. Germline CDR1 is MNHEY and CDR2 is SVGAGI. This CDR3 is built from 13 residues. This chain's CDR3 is CATTRTGIGEQYF. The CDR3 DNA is TGTGCCACCACTCGGACAGGGATCGGCGAGCAGTACTTC.

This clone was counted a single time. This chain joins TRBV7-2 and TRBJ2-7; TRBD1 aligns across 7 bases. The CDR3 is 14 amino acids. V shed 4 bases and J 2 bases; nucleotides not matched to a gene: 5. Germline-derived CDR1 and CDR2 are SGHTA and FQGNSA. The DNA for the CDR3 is TGTGCCAGCAGCTCGCACAGGGGTACCTACGAGCAGTACTTC. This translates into CASSSHRGTYEQYF. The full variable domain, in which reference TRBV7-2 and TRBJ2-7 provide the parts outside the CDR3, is GAGVSQSPSNKVTEKGKDVELRCDPISGHTALYWYRQSLGQGLEFLIYFQGNSAPDKSGLPSDRFSAERTGGSVSTLTIQRTQQEDSAVYLCASSSHRGTYEQYFGPGTRLTVT.

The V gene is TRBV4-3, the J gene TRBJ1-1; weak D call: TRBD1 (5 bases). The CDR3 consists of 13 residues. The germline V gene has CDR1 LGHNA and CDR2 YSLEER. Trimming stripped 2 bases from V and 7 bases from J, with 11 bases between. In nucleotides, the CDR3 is TGCGCCAGCAGCCAACCAGGGTACAATGAAGCTTTCTTT. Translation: CASSQPGYNEAFF.

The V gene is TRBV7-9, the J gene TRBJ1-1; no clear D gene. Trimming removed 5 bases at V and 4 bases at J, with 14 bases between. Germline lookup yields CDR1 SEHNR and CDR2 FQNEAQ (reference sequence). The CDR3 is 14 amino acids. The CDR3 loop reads CASSLPPGLTEAFF. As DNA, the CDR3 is TGTGCCAGCAGCCTACCACCAGGCCTCACTGAAGCTTTCTTT.